This TCR beta chain was sequenced for a study of T cells after yellow fever vaccination. General study findings and limits: The booster response re-showed most primary clones: approximately 97% CD4, approximately 85% CD8.

The authors made TCR cDNA by 5'RACE template switching, adding a universal primer site and UMIs. TCRdb reanalysed the 5' RACE reads using MiXCR and keeps one entry per CDR3 protein. The sample records roughly 250,000 distinct CDR3 sequences, 10% to 15% being singletons. This CDR3 is built from 16 residues. CDR1 and CDR2 from the germline V gene are ENHRY and SYGVKD. Losses at the gene ends were 3 bases for V and 6 bases for J; bases not matched to a gene: 6. This clonotype was detected a few times. What it binds is unknown. The sample consisted of CD4+ T cells sorted from PBMCs, taken 45 days after the yellow fever booster vaccination. The TCR originated in a young man who received the YFV17D yellow fever vaccine. The chain joins TRBV10-3 to TRBJ2-1; 12 nucleotides line up with TRBD2. The CDR3 bases are TGTGCCATCAGTGACCAGACTAGCGGGAGAGGCAATGAGCAGTTCTTC. It yields the protein CAISDQTSGRGNEQFF.